The 28 T cell receptor beta chains listed next were all sequenced from one sample in a study of PD-1 blockade in mismatch repair-deficient tumors. Produced via immunoSEQ multiplex PCR; TCRdb's table is partial and in-frame only. The data hold some 130,000 clones, with more than 70% observed a single time. Sequenced material: peripheral blood, taken 70 to 73 weeks after starting pembrolizumab. These TCRs come from an adult with mismatch repair-deficient cancer.

This clone was seen a few times. V and J are TRBV18 and TRBJ2-2; perhaps TRBD1 as D (5 bases). The V gene's germline CDR1 is KGHSH and CDR2 LQKENI. The germline V and J ends were trimmed by 3 bases and 4 bases, with 12 bases remaining between them. The CDR3 length is 15 residues. The chain's CDR3 is CASSPWQGFTGELFF. Written as DNA, the CDR3 is TGTGCCAGCTCACCTTGGCAGGGTTTCACCGGGGAGCTGTTTTTT. Filled out from reference TRBV18 and TRBJ2-2, the complete variable domain reads NAGVMQNPRHLVRRRGQEARLRCSPMKGHSHVYWYRQLPEEGLKFMVYLQKENIIDESGMPKERFSAEFPKEGPSILRIQQVVRGDSAAYFCASSPWQGFTGELFFGEGSRLTVL.

The chain links TRBV30 to TRBJ1-2, with 12 bases aligning to TRBD1. Germline lookup yields CDR1 GTSNPN and CDR2 SVGIG (reference sequence). The junction had 8 bases not matched to a gene; V was cut back by 5 bases and J by 4 bases. The CDR3 is made up of 15 amino acids. This CDR3 reads CAWGGDRGPVYGYTF. CDR3 sequence (DNA): TGTGCCTGGGGTGGGGACAGGGGGCCGGTCTATGGCTACACCTTC.

J is TRBJ2-7 and V is TRBV7-9; D possibly corresponds to TRBD1 (6 bases). The CDR3 runs to 18 residues. Germline loops: CDR1 SEHNR, CDR2 FQNEAQ (reference sequence). V was trimmed by 4 bases and J by 7 bases, leaving 29 bases between them. Written as DNA, the CDR3 is TGTGCCAGCAGCTCTTTATCCCCGGGACAAGGTGTTGGAGAAGAGCAGTACTTC. Its translation: CASSSLSPGQGVGEEQYF.

V and J are TRBV29-1 and TRBJ2-7, with TRBD1 identical over 7 bases. Trimming cost V 8 bases and J 2 bases; bases outside gene matches: 9. CDR1 and CDR2 (germline): SQVTM, ANQGSEA. The CDR3 extends over 13 amino acids. The CDR3 bases are TGCAGCCACCGGGGACAGTCCCCCTACGAGCAGTACTTC. This sequence encodes CSHRGQSPYEQYF.

The chain joins TRBV25-1 to TRBJ2-3; D is uncertain. The CDR3 consists of 14 residues. V was trimmed by 9 bases and J by 6 bases, leaving 19 bases between them. The germline V gene has CDR1 MGHDK and CDR2 SYGVNS. This chain's CDR3 is CASSTYNSFDTQYF. The CDR3, as DNA: TGTGCCAGTAGTACCTATAACAGTTTCGATACGCAGTATTTT.

This chain connects TRBV29-1 to TRBJ1-5; D is uncertain. The CDR3 runs 12 residues. Germline-derived CDR1 and CDR2 are SQVTM and ANQGSEA. V gave up 7 bases and J gave up 1 base, with 8 bases separating them. The CDR3 coding sequence is TGCAGCGCGGCGGACAGCAATCAGCCCCAGCATTTT. This gives the protein CSAADSNQPQHF.

This rearrangement joins TRBV7-8 to TRBJ2-7; weak D call: TRBD2 (6 bases). Trimming pared 1 base from V and 4 bases from J, leaving 23 bases between. The germline V gene has CDR1 SGHVS and CDR2 FQNEAQ. This CDR3 contains 18 residues. Here the CDR3 reads CASSLGFGSGYYQYEQYF. CDR3 nucleotide sequence: TGTGCCAGCAGCTTAGGATTCGGTAGCGGATACTACCAATACGAGCAGTACTTC.

The chain joins TRBV4-1 to TRBJ2-1, with 16 positions matching TRBD2. The germline gives CDR1 MGHRA, CDR2 YSYEKL. J lost 6 bases, V lost 3 bases, and 2 bases had no gene match. The CDR3 totals 16 residues. The CDR3 DNA reads TGCGCCAGCAGCCAGGGACTAGCGGGAGGGGCCAATGAGCAGTTCTTC. As protein: CASSQGLAGGANEQFF.

The CDR3 region has the DNA TGTGCCAGCAGCGCAACCACAGGCACCAGTAACAATGAGCAGTTCTTC. This translates into CASSATTGTSNNEQFF. This chain joins TRBV7-2 and TRBJ2-1; D is perhaps TRBD1 (5 bases). The CDR3 sequence is 16 residues long. V was trimmed by 5 bases and J by 5 bases, leaving 19 bases between them. Germline V gives CDR1 SGHTA, CDR2 FQGNSA.

The chain has TRBV29-1 and TRBJ2-3; no reliable D call. This CDR3 contains 15 residues. Trimming took off 3 bases at V and 3 bases at J, with 16 bases between the two ends. Looked up from germline, CDR1 is SQVTM and CDR2 is ANQGSEA. As DNA, the CDR3 is TGCAGCGTTGAGGGCAGCCCTAGGAAAACAGATACGCAGTATTTT. This gives the protein CSVEGSPRKTDTQYF.

The V gene is TRBV7-9, the J gene TRBJ2-7, with TRBD2 identical over 8 bases. The CDR3 spans 15 residues. Unmatched junction bases numbered 8, after V lost 5 bases and J lost 2 bases. Per the germline V gene, CDR1 is SEHNR and CDR2 is FQNEAQ (reference sequence). In nucleotides, the CDR3 is TGTGCCAGCAGCCTCCTAGCGGGCCCAACCTACGAGCAGTACTTC. Translated: CASSLLAGPTYEQYF.

This clone is a singleton in its sample. The chain has TRBV6-5 and TRBJ2-2; D possibly corresponds to TRBD1 (5 bases). Trimming left V 8 bases short and J 5 bases short, with 12 bases between. The CDR3 sequence is 13 residues long. CDR1 is MNHEY and CDR2 is SVGAGI in the germline V gene. DNA for the CDR3: TGTGCCAGCCGACAGAAACTTACCGGGGAGCTGTTTTTT. Protein sequence: CASRQKLTGELFF.

The genes are TRBV11-2 and TRBJ2-2, with 7 bases fitting TRBD1. Germline trimming cut 6 bases from V and 2 bases from J; bases unmatched to any gene: 12. The CDR3 is made up of 17 amino acids. CDR1 and CDR2 (germline): SGHAT, FQNNGV. This CDR3 is CASSTGDRDLNTGELFF. The CDR3 DNA reads as TGTGCCAGCAGTACAGGGGACAGAGATTTAAACACCGGGGAGCTGTTTTTT.

The rearrangement uses TRBV29-1 and TRBJ2-1, with D perhaps matching TRBD2 (5 bases). Between the trimmed V and J ends, which lost 0 bases and 7 bases, there was a span of 19 bases. CDR1 and CDR2 from the germline V gene are SQVTM and ANQGSEA. The CDR3 covers 16 residues. CDR3 nucleotides: TGCAGCGTTGAAGATCTCCCGGACCGCACGGGAAATGAGCAGTTCTTC. Amino acids: CSVEDLPDRTGNEQFF.

This chain connects TRBV11-2 to TRBJ1-2; 7 bases align to TRBD1. Looked up from germline, CDR1 is SGHAT and CDR2 is FQNNGV. There are 15 residues in the CDR3. The V and J ends lost 0 bases and 4 bases, in that order; junction bases with no gene match: 5. CDR3 amino acids: CASSLDLGTVYGYTF. The CDR3 DNA follows: TGTGCCAGCAGCTTAGATCTCGGGACAGTCTATGGCTACACCTTC.

This clone was counted between two and nine times. The genes are TRBV5-1 and TRBJ2-7; tentative D call: TRBD2 (5 bases). CDR1 is SGHRS and CDR2 is YFSETQ in the germline V gene. Between the trimmed V and J ends, which lost 7 bases and 5 bases, there was a span of 13 bases. The CDR3 is 12 residues long. The CDR3 DNA reads as TGCGCCAGCTCCTACAGTAGCGACGAGCAGTACTTC. Translated, it gives CASSYSSDEQYF. Drawing the rest from reference TRBV5-1 and TRBJ2-7, the complete variable domain is KAGVTQTPRYLIKTRGQQVTLSCSPISGHRSVSWYQQTPGQGLQFLFEYFSETQRNKGNFPGRFSGRQFSNSRSEMNVSTLELGDSALYLCASSYSSDEQYFGPGTRLTVT.

This clone was seen just once. The chain has TRBV18 and TRBJ2-7, with 7 bases lining up with TRBD1. The CDR3 is made up of 15 amino acids. V shed 5 bases, J shed 4 bases, and the junction held 11 bases outside the gene matches. CDR1 KGHSH and CDR2 LQKENI come from the germline V gene. CDR3 protein: CASSSFGTAGYEQYF. The CDR3 DNA is TGTGCCAGCTCATCCTTTGGGACAGCCGGATACGAGCAGTACTTC.

J is TRBJ1-2 and V is TRBV6-1; D is possibly TRBD1 (5 bases). The CDR3 length is 14 residues. Germline V gene data show CDR1 as MNHNS and CDR2 as SASEGT. The ends were cut back, 2 bases at V and 8 bases at J, with 15 bases in the middle. The CDR3 region is CASSESRGRGGYTF. The CDR3 DNA reads TGTGCCAGCAGTGAAAGTAGGGGTCGCGGAGGCTACACCTTC.

V usage is TRBV4-1 and J usage is TRBJ2-7, with TRBD2 identical over 10 bases. The CDR3 is 16 amino acids. V lost 0 bases, J lost 6 bases, and 8 bases stayed unmatched. Germline CDR1 reads MGHRA; CDR2 reads YSYEKL. The chain's CDR3 is CASSQEVAGGYGEQYF. CDR3 in DNA: TGCGCCAGCAGCCAAGAGGTAGCGGGAGGATATGGCGAGCAGTACTTC.

The rearrangement uses TRBV2 and TRBJ2-7; the match to TRBD1 covers 8 bases. The CDR3 sequence is 18 residues long. The V gene's germline CDR1 is SNHLY and CDR2 FYNNEI. V was clipped by 4 bases and J by 3 bases; unmatched bases: 17. The CDR3 loop is CASSGGRGQRDFYYEQYF. Here the CDR3 DNA reads TGTGCCAGCAGTGGCGGCAGGGGGCAGCGAGACTTTTACTACGAGCAGTACTTC.

The V call is TRBV5-4, the J call TRBJ2-7; 11 bases agree with TRBD2. The J segment lost 2 bases and the V segment lost 3 bases, leaving 4 bases of the junction unmatched. The CDR3 sequence is 15 residues long. Germline V gene data show CDR1 as SGHNT and CDR2 as YYREEE (reference sequence). This CDR3 is CASSSYSGRAYEQYF. DNA of the CDR3: TGTGCCAGCAGCTCATATAGCGGGAGGGCCTACGAGCAGTACTTC.

This sequence joins TRBV4-1 and TRBJ1-4; D remains ambiguous. The CDR3 has 16 amino acids. The V and J ends lost 3 bases and 0 bases respectively, with 11 bases between them. CDR1 MGHRA and CDR2 YSYEKL come from the germline V gene. CDR3 region: CASSQDYMPTNEKLFF. CDR3 nucleotide sequence: TGCGCCAGCAGCCAGGACTACATGCCAACTAATGAAAAACTGTTTTTT.

The rearrangement uses TRBV27 and TRBJ2-7, with D maybe TRBD2 (6 bases). Germline CDR1 and CDR2: MNHEY and SMNVEV (reference sequence). V was clipped by 8 bases and J by 6 bases, with 17 bases between them. The CDR3 is 13 residues long. CDR3 sequence reads: CASFSTGRREQYF. DNA of the CDR3: TGTGCCAGCTTTTCTACCGGGAGACGCGAGCAGTACTTC.

The chain carries TRBV6-5 and TRBJ1-3; no clear D gene. CDR3 length: 13 residues. Trimming took 4 bases from V and 3 from J, leaving 7 bases between them. Germline CDR1 reads MNHEY; CDR2 reads SVGAGI. The CDR3 here is CASSSHHGNTIYF. Written as DNA, the CDR3 is TGTGCCAGCAGTTCTCACCATGGAAACACCATATATTTT.

The J gene is TRBJ1-1, the V gene TRBV7-6; D is uncertain. Trimming removed 2 bases at V and 0 bases at J, with 10 bases between. The CDR3 is 15 amino acids. Germline V gene lookup returns CDR1 SGHVS and CDR2 FNYEAQ. The CDR3 here is CASSLSYGLNTEAFF. The CDR3 DNA follows: TGTGCCAGCAGCTTATCTTACGGCTTGAACACTGAAGCTTTCTTT.

V usage is TRBV5-1 and J usage is TRBJ2-5; D gene unclear. This CDR3 comprises 13 residues. Trimming took off 4 bases at V and 3 bases at J, with 10 bases between the two ends. The V gene's germline CDR1 is SGHRS and CDR2 YFSETQ. CDR3 DNA: TGCGCCAGCAGCAAAAGAAATGAAGAGACCCAGTACTTC. Encoded protein: CASSKRNEETQYF.

The gene calls are TRBV29-1 and TRBJ1-1, with D uncertain. This CDR3 has 13 amino acids. CDR1 is SQVTM, CDR2 ANQGSEA, per germline. The ends were cut back, 0 bases at V and 7 bases at J, with 12 bases in the middle. The CDR3 is CSVEDRDGDEAFF. DNA for the CDR3: TGCAGCGTTGAAGACCGGGATGGGGATGAAGCTTTCTTT.

This clone was recorded a few times. This chain connects TRBV7-8 to TRBJ2-5; 7 positions match TRBD2. V gave up 4 bases and J gave up 4 bases; unmatched junction bases: 6. The germline CDR1 and CDR2 sequences are SGHVS and FQNEAQ. The CDR3 has 14 residues. The CDR3, as DNA: TGTGCCAGCAGCTCCCGGACGGGAGGAGAGACCCAGTACTTC. Protein: CASSSRTGGETQYF.